The entry below gives a single T cell receptor beta chain sequence along with its context. Its cognate antigen has yet to be identified. No per-base quality is available; no much larger clone lies one base away. Spanning cysteine to phenylalanine, the CDR3 consists of 14 amino acids. The DNA shown is the 42-base CDR3, in frame from base 1. V gives up 4 bases and J gives up 0 bases, and the segment between their germline ends measures 9 bases. According to the germline V gene, CDR1 reads SGHTA and CDR2 reads FQGTGA. This record comes from a study of blood T cell repertoires in COVID-19 (TCRdb year 2020). Study-level background: Collaborator samples came from the United States, Italy and Spain and covered acute and convalescent phases of COVID-19. The material from the prospective study consisted of cDNA or gDNA derived from T cells, B-cell-depleted T cells, or PBMCs. Deeply sampled blood TCRbeta repertoires from subjects exposed to, actively infected with, or recovered from COVID-19 were included in the dataset. The repertoires were made available in a free public database intended to serve as a resource for research on the immune response to SARS-CoV-2. Samples came from the ongoing ImmuneRACE study (first 160 participants) plus 1,254 subjects from 6 global collaborators. A de-identified subject ID, COVID-19 status, age in years and sex were almost always included in the sample metadata. HLA class I and class II types, where available, came from metadata supplied by the sample provider rather than from assay-based typing. Summary of the overall study and its limitations: The amount of clinical and demographic metadata varied by source and participant and was provided uncurated.

Whole blood was collected in K2EDTA tubes by collaborating institutions according to the institutions' own protocols. For TCRbeta analysis, collaborators shipped samples in one of three forms: frozen whole blood, isolated PBMCs, or DNA extracted from either of those sample types. TCRbeta CDR3 regions were amplified from genomic DNA using the immunoSEQ Assay, a bias-controlled multiplex PCR. Regarding the original processing steps: Within the assay, amplification of reference gene primers was used to estimate how many nucleated cells each sample contained. To quantify the absolute abundance of each unique TCRbeta CDR3 rearrangement, sequence reads were collapsed and filtered. Productive Simpson clonality was computed per sample as the square root of Simpson's diversity index over productive rearrangements. TCRdb retrieved this table from immuneACCESS and kept in-frame rearrangements only. Not all clones are present; in checked studies, unresolved V genes account for under half, and no reason is known for the remainder. The DNA was the basis for D and trimming; V, J and clone size are from that table. The sample includes approximately 28,000 clones, with over 70% observed a single time. The ten largest clones represent approximately 15% of the sample.

Sequences were obtained from peripheral blood. This sequence was found in a woman between 55 and 75 years old with acute or convalescent COVID-19. The chain uses TRBV7-3 and TRBJ1-1; 5 matching bases give a weak D call of TRBD1. For the CDR3, the sequence is CASSSDSVNTEAFF. The DNA reads TGTGCCAGCAGCTCCGACAGTGTGAACACTGAAGCTTTCTTT.